The sequence of this TCR beta chain was determined in a study of blood T cell repertoires in COVID-19. Per the original data handling: Estimates of nucleated cell counts were drawn from the amplification of reference gene primers. The data were produced by immunoSEQ multiplex PCR, yet TCRdb's version contains in-frame clones alone and is incomplete. D and trimming come from the DNA, and the V and J calls and clone size come from that table. The data show about 210,000 clones, with approximately 78% seen just once and 4.5% to 5.5% held by the top ten. Trimming shortened V by 4 bases and J by 1 base, and 16 bases separated the two germline ends. The CDR3 has 16 amino acids. CDR1 is MNHGY, CDR2 SAAAGT, per germline.

The gene calls are TRBV6-8 and TRBJ1-1; D remains ambiguous. The sequence derives from an older woman with COVID-19, enrolled during active disease. The sequenced material came from peripheral blood. The CDR3 protein is CASSSRIPPGNTEAFF. CDR3 DNA sequence: TGTGCCAGCAGTTCCCGTATCCCCCCGGGGAACACTGAAGCTTTCTTT.